The entry below describes one T cell receptor (beta chain). The authors' processing: Amplified reference gene primers provided the basis for estimating nucleated cell counts. The assay was immunoSEQ multiplex PCR, and TCRdb's table has in-frame clones only and misses some. The V and J calls and the clone size are those of that table, but D and trimming were determined from the DNA. Found here are approximately 120,000 clones, roughly 72% of them singletons; the top ten hold 4.5% to 6%. V was cut by 7 bases and J by 7 bases, with 17 bases left in between. The germline V gene has CDR1 LNHDA and CDR2 SQIVND (reference sequence). CDR3 length: 14 amino acids. The sample is drawn from a study of blood T cell repertoires in COVID-19. Study overall: PBMCs, B-cell-depleted T cells, or T cells provided the cDNA or gDNA that made up the material.

The J gene is TRBJ1-5, the V gene TRBV19, with D unclear. Sequences were obtained from peripheral blood. The receptor was isolated from a man older than 75 with COVID-19, enrolled during active disease. The DNA of the CDR3 is TGTGCCAGTACCCCAATCACTCCGGGGCAGCCCCAGCATTTT. Protein sequence: CASTPITPGQPQHF.